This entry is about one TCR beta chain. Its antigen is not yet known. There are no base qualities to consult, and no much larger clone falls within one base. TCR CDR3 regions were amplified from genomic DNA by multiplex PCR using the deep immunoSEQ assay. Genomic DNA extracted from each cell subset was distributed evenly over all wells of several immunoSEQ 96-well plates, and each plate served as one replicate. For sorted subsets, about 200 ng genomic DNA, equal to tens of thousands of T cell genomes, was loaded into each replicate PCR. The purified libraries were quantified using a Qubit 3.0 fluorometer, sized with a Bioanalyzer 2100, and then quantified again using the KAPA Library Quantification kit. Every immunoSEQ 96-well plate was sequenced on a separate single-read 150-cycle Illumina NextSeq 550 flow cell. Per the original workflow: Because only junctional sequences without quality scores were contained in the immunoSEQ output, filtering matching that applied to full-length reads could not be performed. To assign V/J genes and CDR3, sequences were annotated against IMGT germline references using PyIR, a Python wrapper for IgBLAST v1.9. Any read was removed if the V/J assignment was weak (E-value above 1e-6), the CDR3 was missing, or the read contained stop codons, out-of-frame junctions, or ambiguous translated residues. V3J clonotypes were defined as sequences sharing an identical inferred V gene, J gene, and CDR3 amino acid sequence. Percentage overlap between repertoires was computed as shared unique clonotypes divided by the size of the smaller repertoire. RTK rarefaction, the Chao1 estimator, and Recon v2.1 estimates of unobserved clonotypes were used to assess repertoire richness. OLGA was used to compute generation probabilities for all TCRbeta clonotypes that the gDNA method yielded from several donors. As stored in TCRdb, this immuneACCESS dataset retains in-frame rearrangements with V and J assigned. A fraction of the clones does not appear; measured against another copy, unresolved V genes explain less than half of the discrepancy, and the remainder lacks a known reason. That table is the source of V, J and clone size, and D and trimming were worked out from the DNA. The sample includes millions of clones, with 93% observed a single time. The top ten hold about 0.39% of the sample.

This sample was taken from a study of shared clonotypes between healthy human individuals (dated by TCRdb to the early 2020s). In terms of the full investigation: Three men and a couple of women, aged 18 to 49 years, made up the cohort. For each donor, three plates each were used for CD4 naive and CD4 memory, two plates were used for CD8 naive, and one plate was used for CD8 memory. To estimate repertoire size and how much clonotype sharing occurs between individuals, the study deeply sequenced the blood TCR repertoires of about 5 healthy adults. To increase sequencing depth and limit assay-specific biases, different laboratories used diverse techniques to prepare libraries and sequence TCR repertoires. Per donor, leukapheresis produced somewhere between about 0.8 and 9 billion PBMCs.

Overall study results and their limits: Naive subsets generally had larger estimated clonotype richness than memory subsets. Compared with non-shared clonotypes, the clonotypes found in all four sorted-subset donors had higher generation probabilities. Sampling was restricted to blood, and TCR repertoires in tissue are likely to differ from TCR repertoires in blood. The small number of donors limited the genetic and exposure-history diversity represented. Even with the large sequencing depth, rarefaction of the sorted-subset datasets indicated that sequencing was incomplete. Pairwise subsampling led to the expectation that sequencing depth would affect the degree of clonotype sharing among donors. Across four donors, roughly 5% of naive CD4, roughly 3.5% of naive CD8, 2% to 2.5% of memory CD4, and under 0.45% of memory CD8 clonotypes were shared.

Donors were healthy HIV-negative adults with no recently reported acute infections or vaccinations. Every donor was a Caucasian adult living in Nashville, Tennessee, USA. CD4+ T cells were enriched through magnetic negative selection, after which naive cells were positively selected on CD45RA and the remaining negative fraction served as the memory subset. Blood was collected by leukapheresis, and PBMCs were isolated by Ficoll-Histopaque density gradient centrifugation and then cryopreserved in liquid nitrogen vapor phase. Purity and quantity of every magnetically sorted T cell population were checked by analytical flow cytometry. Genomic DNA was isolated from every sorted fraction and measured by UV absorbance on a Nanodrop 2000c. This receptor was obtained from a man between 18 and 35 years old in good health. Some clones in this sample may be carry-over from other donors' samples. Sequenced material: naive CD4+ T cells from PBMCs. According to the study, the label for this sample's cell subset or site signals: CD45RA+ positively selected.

The CDR3 has the sequence CASRTGGPSYEQYF. The nucleotides are TGTGCCAGCAGGACAGGGGGTCCATCCTACGAGCAGTACTTC. The rearrangement combines TRBV6-1 with TRBJ2-7, with 9 central nucleotides matching TRBD1. The CDR3 numbers 14 residues from cysteine through phenylalanine. Just the 42-base CDR3 DNA is kept, in frame starting at base 1. CDR1 MNHNS and CDR2 SASEGT were looked up in the germline V gene. Trimmed from V: 6 bases; trimmed from J: 1 base; junction bases lacking a gene match: 4.